Below are 2 T cell receptor beta chains sequenced from a single sample in a study of T cell repertoires in cytomegalovirus infection. A single record per CDR3 protein comes from TCRdb applying MiXCR to the reads. The sample yields 740,000 or so distinct CDR3 sequences, 35% to 40% seen once. The sample was PBMCs. The receptors come from a human donor in good health (CMV status not recorded). Some clones in this sample may be carry-over from other donors' samples.

This chain connects TRBV7-9 to TRBJ2-3; 7 bases fit TRBD1. This CDR3 comprises 14 residues. Germline CDR1 reads SEHNR; CDR2 reads FQNEAQ (reference sequence). Trimming removed 7 bases from V and 4 bases from J; junction bases left unmatched: 8. DNA of the CDR3: TGTGCCAGCACCCCTCGGGGACAGCCAGATACGCAGTATTTT. Translation gives CASTPRGQPDTQYF.

The genes are TRBV7-2 and TRBJ1-2, with a tentative D call TRBD1 (6 bases). The V gene lost 5 bases and the J gene lost 6 bases, with 31 bases spanning the gap. The length of the CDR3 is 19 residues. Germline V lookup: CDR1 SGHTA, CDR2 FQGNSA. CDR3 sequence: CASSPRIYRDIQRDNGYTF. The CDR3 nucleotides read TGTGCCAGCAGCCCTAGAATATATAGGGACATCCAGAGGGACAATGGCTACACCTTC.